The source of this T cell receptor (beta chain) is a study of metastatic and nonmetastatic thyroid tumors. This clone was detected many times. Looked up from germline, CDR1 is MNHEY and CDR2 is SVGEGT. V was cut by 4 bases and J by 12 bases, with 10 bases left in between. The CDR3 is 11 amino acids. TCRdb reanalyzed the PCR reads via MiXCR. The sample carries around 41,000 clones, roughly 3.2% recorded once. No patient had received any treatment before thyroid surgery. Sequencing was performed on blood. The TCR comes from a female donor with papillary thyroid cancer or a benign thyroid nodule (not recorded which). Some clones in this sample may be carry-over from other donors' samples. The rearrangement uses TRBV6-2 or TRBV6-3 and TRBJ2-1; the D gene is possibly TRBD2 (6 bases). The CDR3 spells CASSSGLRQFF. The CDR3 DNA follows: TGTGCCAGCAGTTCCGGACTACGGCAGTTCTTC.